This T cell receptor (beta chain) was sequenced for a study of blood T cells in healthy people across ages. Study results and caveats: Both higher diversity and more naive CD4+ cells marked long-lived donors when set against aged donors.

On this clonotype itself: What it recognizes is unknown.

Using a J-beta primer mix together with a sample-barcoded 5' primer, a second PCR was run for about 7 to 12 cycles. Via MiXCR, TCRdb re-called the 5' RACE reads, giving one row per CDR3 protein. The sample has more than 900,000 distinct CDR3 sequences; under 30% are singletons. The data also belong to a second study, concerning T cells of mothers and their children. That study adds: Study donors consisted of a few healthy Caucasian mothers and their six children. Sequencing returned over 9 million TCR beta CDR3 reads per mother and some 3 million per child.

The sample taken for sequencing was blood. The TCR originated in a girl under 10 years old in good health.

DNA for the CDR3: TGTGCCAGCAGCTTTCGAATAAGGACAGACCAAGAGACCCAGTACTTC. Its protein product is CASSFRIRTDQETQYF. V gene TRBV7-8 combines with J gene TRBJ2-5; D perhaps matches TRBD1 (6 bases). Germline V CDR1 and CDR2: SGHVS, FQNEAQ. CDR3 size: 16 residues. The V end was cut by 3 bases, the J end by 0 bases, with 14 bases between.